This TCR beta chain was observed in a study of OX40 agonist ivuxolimab in advanced cancers. Across the whole study: Cancers in dose escalation were hepatocellular, melanoma, renal cell and head and neck. Study observations and caveats: At 0.1 to 3.0 mg/kg, clonal expansion of CD4+ and CD8+ blood T cells had occurred by week 6.

The CDR3 consists of 14 residues. Germline assignment: CDR1 SGHTS and CDR2 YDEGEE. Trimming shortened V by 0 bases and J by 8 bases, and 11 bases separated the two germline ends. Drawing of blood for sampling happened at baseline, at cycle 4 day 1, and at cycle 7 day 1. Repertoires were generated with immunoSEQ multiplex PCR, while TCRdb's copy carries only in-frame clones and drops some. This sample has fewer than 100,000 clones, with 80% to 90% found just once. Comments on this clone: Its matching antigen is unknown.

The chain has TRBV5-8 and TRBJ1-4; D is unclear. The material was CD4+ or CD8+ T cells sorted from blood, obtained in a trial of the OX40 agonist ivuxolimab. The receptor comes from an adult with an advanced solid tumor such as melanoma, head and neck, liver or kidney cancer. CDR3 loop: CASSLGLTSEKLFF. Here the CDR3 DNA reads TGTGCCAGCAGCTTGGGTCTTACCAGCGAAAAACTGTTTTTT.